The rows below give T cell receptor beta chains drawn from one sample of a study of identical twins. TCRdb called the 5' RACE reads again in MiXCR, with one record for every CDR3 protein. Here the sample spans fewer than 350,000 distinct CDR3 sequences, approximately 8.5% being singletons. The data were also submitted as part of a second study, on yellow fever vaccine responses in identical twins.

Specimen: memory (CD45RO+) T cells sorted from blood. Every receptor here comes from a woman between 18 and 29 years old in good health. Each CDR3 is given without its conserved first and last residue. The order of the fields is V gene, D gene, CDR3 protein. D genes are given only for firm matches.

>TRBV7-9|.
ASSLAQGLHGYT
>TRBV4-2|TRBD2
ASSQDLPGTTSDTQY
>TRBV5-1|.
ASGTSQETQY
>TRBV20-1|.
SAREPGRDYEQY
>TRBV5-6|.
ASGLSGQSTDTQY
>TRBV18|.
ASSPDSLSYGYT
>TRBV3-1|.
ASTRRGSTDTQY
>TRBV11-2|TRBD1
ASSLVADRGRTGELF
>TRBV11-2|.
ASSLGHETQY
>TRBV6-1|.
ASSGQTYTGELF
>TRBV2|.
ASTATGQPSTDTQY
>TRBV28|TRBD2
ASSRRGTSGNYEQY
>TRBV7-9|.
ASSLAFSSNGYT
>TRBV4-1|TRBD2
ASSQDRDSGHVGETQY
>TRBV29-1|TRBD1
SATPTGLNEQY
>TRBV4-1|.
ASSRGDEQF
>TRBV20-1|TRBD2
SADTGGRTYNEQF
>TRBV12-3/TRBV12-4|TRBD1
ASSRQGDPEAF
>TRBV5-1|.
ASSPLGRKQETQY
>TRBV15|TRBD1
ATSRDQDRDYNEQF
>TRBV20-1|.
SASLMGRLLSDGYT
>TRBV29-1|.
SVDKGLMNTEAF
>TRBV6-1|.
ASNPGWRVDHNEQF
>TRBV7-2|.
ASSSRVGEQF
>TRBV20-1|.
SAREWDLQF
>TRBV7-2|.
ASSLADRANQPQH
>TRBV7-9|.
ASSFGGANTGELF
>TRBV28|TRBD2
ASSRRLAGGAETQY